This T cell receptor (beta chain) was retrieved from a study of identical twins. Study observations and caveats: The models gave estimates that fell short of the out-of-frame TCR alpha sharing seen in monozygotic twins.

The table lists this clonotype with many counts. Its antigen is currently unknown. Sequence at one end of the junction differs from germline and may be a read error. It was template switching that added a universal primer site, and there were unique molecular identifiers on the cDNA. Via MiXCR, TCRdb re-called the 5' RACE reads, giving one row per CDR3 protein. The sample consists of some 790,000 distinct CDR3 sequences, approximately 18% of them appearing once. This CDR3 is built from 9 residues. Germline V lookup: CDR1 LGHNT, CDR2 FRNRAP. The sample was also linked to a second study, of T cells expressing NK-cell markers.

Material for sequencing was PBMCs. The clonotype originates from a woman between 18 and 29 years old in good health. The chain links TRBV12-5 to TRBJ2-5, with TRBD2 as a possible D gene (5 bases). The CDR3 loop is CASGPQLDF. The CDR3 DNA reads TGTGCTAGTGGTCCCCAACTAGACTTC.